These T cell receptor beta chains were read from a single sample in a study of vaccination and CD4 T cells after COVID-19. TCRdb reanalysed the PCR reads using MiXCR and keeps one entry per CDR3 protein. The table records about 9,300 distinct CDR3 sequences, less than 45% of them present only once. These receptors are not linked to any known antigen. Sequencing was carried out using CD4+ T cells from blood, cultured in vitro. The receptors shown here come from a human donor in good health. Both conserved end residues are part of each CDR3. Fields, in order: clone size, V gene, J gene, D gene, CDR3 protein, CDR3 DNA. The D gene is left open where the match is weak. Not all rows give a size; the values are once, few, many and, for expanded clones, a class.

-	TRBV27	TRBJ2-1	-	CASTQGGEQFF	TGTGCCAGCACTCAGGGGGGTGAGCAGTTCTTC
-	TRBV28	TRBJ1-1	-	CASSRQYTEAFF	TGTGCCAGCAGCCGTCAATACACTGAAGCTTTCTTT
once	TRBV7-8	TRBJ2-1	TRBD2	CASSNQSGASNEQFF	TGTGCCAGCAGCAACCAAAGCGGGGCCTCCAATGAGCAGTTCTTC
-	TRBV7-2	TRBJ2-5	-	CASSLASGGSGIQETQYF	TGTGCCAGCAGCTTAGCGTCGGGTGGGTCTGGCATCCAAGAGACCCAGTACTTC
-	TRBV20-1	TRBJ2-1	TRBD2	CSARGYFSGLAGPGEQFF	TGCAGTGCTAGAGGATACTTCTCGGGACTAGCGGGTCCTGGGGAGCAGTTCTTC
-	TRBV6-2/TRBV6-3	TRBJ2-7	-	CASSYPDAYEQYF	TGTGCCAGCAGTTATCCCGACGCCTACGAGCAGTACTTC
medium-sized	TRBV20-1	TRBJ2-5	-	CGGCGRGPKTAQYF	TGCGGGGGCTGTGGGAGGGGGCCTAAGACGGCCCAGTACTTC
-	TRBV5-6	TRBJ2-7	TRBD2	CASSPSLLAGLWDSYEQYF	TGTGCCAGCAGCCCTAGTCTACTAGCGGGATTGTGGGATTCCTACGAGCAGTACTTC
few	TRBV7-2	TRBJ2-5	-	CASSLESGVGGETQYF	TGTGCCAGCAGCTTAGAGTCCGGAGTCGGAGGTGAGACCCAGTACTTC
-	TRBV7-3	TRBJ2-1	-	CASSAAGSYNEQFF	TGTGCCAGCAGCGCGGCGGGATCCTACAATGAGCAGTTCTTC
-	TRBV6-2/TRBV6-3	TRBJ1-2	-	CVIRAGANYGYTF	TGTGTCATCCGAGCGGGTGCTAACTATGGCTACACCTTC
-	TRBV28	TRBJ2-2	TRBD2	CASSLVLAGSTGELFF	TGTGCCAGCAGTTTAGTGTTAGCGGGAAGCACCGGGGAGCTGTTTTTT
-	TRBV6-1	TRBJ1-3	-	CASSIPSGNTIYF	TGTGCCAGCAGTATCCCCTCTGGAAACACCATATATTTT
-	TRBV12-3/TRBV12-4	TRBJ2-7	TRBD1	CASSDVGQGLYEQYF	TGTGCCAGCTCTGACGTGGGACAGGGGTTGTACGAGCAGTACTTC
-	TRBV12-3/TRBV12-4	TRBJ1-1	-	CASSLIQGGPEAFF	TGTGCCAGCAGTTTGATCCAGGGTGGCCCTGAAGCTTTCTTT
-	TRBV29-1	TRBJ2-7	-	CSVQKVGDEQYF	TGCAGCGTTCAAAAGGTGGGGGACGAGCAGTACTTC
-	TRBV4-3	TRBJ1-3	-	CASSQGQAQGNTIYF	TGCGCCAGCAGCCAAGGACAGGCCCAAGGAAACACCATATATTTT
-	TRBV6-2/TRBV6-3	TRBJ2-7	TRBD2	CASRRLAGHYEQYF	TGTGCCAGCAGACGACTAGCGGGACACTACGAGCAGTACTTC
few	TRBV28	TRBJ2-5	-	CASSLSGRETQYF	TGTGCCAGCAGTTTGTCCGGTAGAGAGACCCAGTACTTC
-	TRBV5-6	TRBJ1-2	TRBD1	CASSFTGEYGYTF	TGTGCCAGCAGCTTTACAGGGGAGTATGGCTACACCTTC
-	TRBV24-1	TRBJ1-2	-	CATSDRNSYGYTF	TGTGCCACCAGTGACCGTAACAGCTATGGCTACACCTTC
-	TRBV20-1	TRBJ2-3	TRBD1	CSARDPWTGTDTQYF	TGCAGTGCTAGAGATCCGTGGACAGGGACAGATACGCAGTATTTT
few	TRBV29-1	TRBJ1-1	-	CSAPFYDRANTEAFF	TGCAGCGCCCCATTCTACGACAGAGCGAACACTGAAGCTTTCTTT
-	TRBV19	TRBJ2-5	-	CASRGSWETETQYF	TGTGCCAGTAGAGGGTCTTGGGAGACGGAGACCCAGTACTTC
-	TRBV24-1	TRBJ2-1	TRBD1	CATSDHSGTGFHEQFF	TGTGCCACCAGTGACCACTCCGGGACAGGGTTCCATGAGCAGTTCTTC
-	TRBV7-2	TRBJ2-1	-	CASSLRWGAGEQFF	TGTGCCAGCAGCTTAAGATGGGGCGCAGGTGAGCAGTTCTTC
-	TRBV10-3	TRBJ1-2	TRBD1	CAISETGDGGNGYTF	TGTGCCATCAGTGAGACAGGGGACGGGGGGAATGGCTACACCTTC
few	TRBV19	TRBJ1-1	-	CASSIAASNTEAFF	TGTGCCAGTAGTATAGCCGCCTCGAACACTGAAGCTTTCTTT
-	TRBV4-1	TRBJ1-2	TRBD1	CASSRLGQPYGYTF	TGCGCCAGCAGCCGACTGGGACAGCCCTATGGCTACACCTTC
-	TRBV7-8	TRBJ1-5	-	CASSSPEGYQPQHF	TGTGCCAGCAGCTCGCCAGAGGGGTATCAGCCCCAGCATTTT
few	TRBV5-4	TRBJ2-7	TRBD1	CASSSQGAGDEQYF	TGTGCCAGCAGTTCACAGGGGGCGGGGGACGAGCAGTACTTC
-	TRBV2	TRBJ2-4	-	CASGGNIQYF	TGTGCCAGCGGAGGAAACATTCAGTACTTC
-	TRBV11-2	TRBJ2-5	TRBD1	CASSPRLGQGSQETQYF	TGTGCCAGCAGCCCGCGCCTGGGACAGGGTAGCCAAGAGACCCAGTACTTC
-	TRBV20-1	TRBJ2-3	TRBD2	CSATSGLSTDTQYF	TGCAGTGCTACTAGCGGGCTGAGCACAGATACGCAGTATTTT
few	TRBV27	TRBJ1-5	-	CASSPWGGIQHF	TGTGCCAGCAGTCCCTGGGGGGGAATACAGCATTTT
few	TRBV7-9	TRBJ2-1	TRBD2	CASSLPPRLAGSMNEQFF	TGTGCCAGCAGCTTACCTCCCCGACTAGCGGGGAGTATGAATGAGCAGTTCTTC
-	TRBV6-1	TRBJ1-1	TRBD1	CASMGQGAGDTEAFF	TGTGCCAGCATGGGACAGGGGGCCGGGGACACTGAAGCTTTCTTT
-	TRBV19	TRBJ2-5	-	CASSPSQETQYF	TGTGCCAGTAGTCCTAGCCAAGAGACCCAGTACTTC
-	TRBV7-3	TRBJ2-1	-	CASSRGPGEDEQFF	TGTGCCAGCAGCCGCGGGCCTGGCGAGGATGAGCAGTTCTTC
few	TRBV7-3	TRBJ2-7	-	CASSQDRKSYEQYF	TGTGCCAGCAGCCAAGACAGGAAATCCTACGAGCAGTACTTC
few	TRBV21-1	TRBJ2-2	-	CASSKGQNYSNTGELFF	TGTGCCAGCAGCAAGGGACAGAATTATTCGAACACCGGGGAGCTGTTTTTT
few	TRBV4-3	TRBJ2-7	-	CASSQDRGALGYEQYF	TGCGCCAGCAGCCAAGATAGAGGGGCCTTGGGTTACGAGCAGTACTTC
few	TRBV10-3	TRBJ1-2	-	CASLSHGGSYGYTF	TGTGCCAGCCTAAGCCACGGCGGGAGCTATGGCTACACCTTC
-	TRBV28	TRBJ1-2	-	CASSPRGSYGYTF	TGTGCCAGCAGCCCCCGGGGAAGCTATGGCTACACCTTC
few	TRBV20-1	TRBJ1-1	-	CSAKTPTKNTEAFF	TGCAGTGCTAAGACACCTACTAAAAACACTGAAGCTTTCTTT
few	TRBV7-6	TRBJ2-2	TRBD1	CASRSTGARSGELFF	TGTGCCAGCAGATCAACAGGGGCGAGGAGCGGGGAGCTGTTTTTT
few	TRBV7-2	TRBJ2-6	-	CASSLVGTGANVLTF	TGTGCCAGCAGCTTAGTAGGAACTGGGGCCAACGTCCTGACTTTC
few	TRBV7-8	TRBJ2-7	-	CASSLEVGAYEQYF	TGTGCCAGCAGCTTAGAGGTGGGAGCCTACGAGCAGTACTTC